The 27 T cell receptor beta chains below all came from one sample that was sequenced in a study of T cells in women clearing cervical HPV infection. Sequencing used immunoSEQ multiplex PCR; TCRdb keeps in-frame clones, though not all of them. In all, the sample yields about 34,000 clones. The sequenced material came from blood buffy coat. The receptor set was obtained from a woman between 18 and 70 years old with a cervical HPV16 infection that either progressed to CIN3+ or cleared (not recorded which).

Concerning this clone: The read comes to an end 3 residues before the CDR3 does, leaving the germline J gene to fill in the end. The J gene is TRBJ1-1, the V gene TRBV19; D unclear. The CDR3 sequence is 14 residues long. V gave up 3 bases and J gave up 5 bases, with 13 bases separating them. Germline values: CDR1 LNHDA, CDR2 SQIVND (reference sequence). Incomplete CDR3 DNA: TGTGCCAGTAGTATGAGTAGGGTACGGACTGAA. Translating gives CASSMSRVRTE. The full CDR3 is CASSMSRVRTEAFF.

On this clone itself: The CDR3 goes on 3 residues after the read ends, and that part is filled in from the germline J gene. The chain has TRBV20-1 and TRBJ2-3; unclear D gene. Germline V lookup: CDR1 DFQATT, CDR2 SNEGSKA (reference sequence). The CDR3 has 14 amino acids. V was cut by 1 base and J by 1 base, with 9 bases left in between. CDR3 DNA, as far as it was read: TGCAGTGCTAGAGTAGCCCCAGGCACAGATACG. It yields the protein CSARVAPGTDT. The full CDR3 sequence reads CSARVAPGTDTQYF.

On this clone: Read sequence stops 3 residues before the CDR3 end, and the germline J gene provides the missing end. The J gene is TRBJ2-7, the V gene TRBV20-1; a weak D match, TRBD1 (5 bases). V was clipped by 5 bases and J by 1 base, with 15 bases between them. Germline V gene sequence: CDR1 DFQATT, CDR2 SNEGSKA (reference sequence). The CDR3 sequence is 14 residues long. CDR3 in amino acids: CSAEEAGMSYEQYF. The CDR3 bases that were read are TGCAGTGCTGAGGAAGCAGGGATGTCCTACGAG.

Note on this clone: The read terminates 3 residues before the CDR3 end, so the remaining end is supplied by the germline J gene. The J gene is TRBJ1-2, the V gene TRBV6-2 or TRBV6-3; D is perhaps TRBD1 (5 bases). This CDR3 is 15 amino acids long. Looked up from germline, CDR1 is MNHEY and CDR2 is SVGEGT. The sequenced part of the CDR3 DNA is TGTGCCAGCAGTTATTTGGGACTAGCGCCAGATACC. Encoded protein: CASSYLGLAPDT. The whole CDR3 protein reads CASSYLGLAPDTYTF.

As concerns this clone: The read is 3 residues too short to cover the CDR3 end, so that end is filled in from the germline J gene. The chain has TRBV14 and TRBJ1-3, with D perhaps TRBD1 (5 bases). The germline V gene encodes CDR1 SGHDN and CDR2 FVKESK. The V end lost 5 bases, the J end lost 3 bases, and 11 bases lay between the germline ends. This CDR3 region has 14 residues. CDR3: CASSRGYLGNTIYF. Incomplete CDR3 DNA: TGTGCCAGCAGCAGGGGATACCTTGGAAACACC.

Remarks on this clone: Sequencing ends 3 residues short of the CDR3 end; the germline J gene provides the rest. The rearrangement links TRBV19 to TRBJ1-5, with D perhaps matching TRBD1 (6 bases). The germline V and J ends were trimmed by 2 bases and 9 bases, with 20 bases remaining between them. The CDR3 spans 16 residues. Germline loops: CDR1 LNHDA, CDR2 SQIVND (reference sequence). The CDR3 reads CASSIPGVGGAMPQHF. Partial CDR3 DNA: TGTGCCAGTAGTATACCCGGGGTCGGGGGGGCTATGCCC.

The CDR3 bases that were read are TGTGCCAGCAGCCCCTCGGACTTATCTAATGAAAAA. Its protein is CASSPSDLSNEK. In full, the CDR3 reads CASSPSDLSNEKLFF. The chain links TRBV7-9 to TRBJ1-4; D is undetermined. The read comes to an end 3 residues before the CDR3 does, leaving the germline J gene to fill in the end. The V end was cut by 5 bases, the J end by 3 bases, with 13 bases between. CDR1 is SEHNR, CDR2 FQNEAQ, per germline (reference sequence). The CDR3 runs 15 residues.

The CDR3 spells CASIPTGEGEKLFF. CDR3 DNA (partial): TGCGCCAGCATCCCGACAGGGGAAGGGGAAAAA. The chain combines TRBV23-1 with TRBJ1-4; the match to TRBD1 covers 8 bases. From the germline J gene comes the end of the CDR3, since the read stops 3 residues before it. TRBV23-1 is noted as an ORF with a role that remains uncertain. There are 14 residues in the CDR3. V was pared by 7 bases and J by 8 bases, with 9 bases of the junction left unmatched.

Points on this clone: The sequence runs out 3 residues before the end of the CDR3; the remainder is reconstructed from the germline J gene. This rearrangement joins TRBV7-7 to TRBJ2-1; 9 nucleotides align to TRBD2. This CDR3 spans 15 amino acids. After removal of 3 bases from V and 8 bases from J, the junction contained 8 bases not matched to a gene. Germline CDR1 and CDR2: SSHAT and FNYEAQ (reference sequence). The covered CDR3 bases are TGTGCCAGCAGCTTGGCGGGCGGGGGGGCCGATGAG. Translated, it gives CASSLAGGGADE. In full, the CDR3 is CASSLAGGGADEQFF.

Of note for this clone: The CDR3 goes on 3 residues after the read ends, and that part is filled in from the germline J gene. The chain has TRBV9 and TRBJ2-7; TRBD2 matches at 12 bases. The V gene end was trimmed by 4 bases and the J gene end by 5 bases; junction bases not matched to a gene: 10. Germline V CDR1 and CDR2: SGDLS, YYNGEE. There are 16 residues in the CDR3. The CDR3 loop is CASSHRLAGATDEQYF. Partial CDR3 DNA: TGTGCCAGCAGCCACAGACTAGCGGGAGCAACGGACGAG.

Worth noting for this clone: The read terminates 3 residues before the CDR3 end, so the remaining end is supplied by the germline J gene. The chain carries TRBV7-2 and TRBJ1-4, with TRBD1 as a possible D gene (6 bases). Germline CDR1 is SGHTA and CDR2 is FQGNSA. CDR3 length: 15 amino acids. The CDR3 here is CASSLVSGVDSPLFF. The CDR3 DNA, read in part, is TGTGCCAGCAGCTTAGTGTCAGGGGTTGATTCACCA. The full variable domain, with the rest looked up from reference TRBV7-2 and TRBJ1-4, is GAGVSQSPSNKVTEKGKDVELRCDPISGHTALYWYRQSLGQGLEFLIYFQGNSAPDKSGLPSDRFSAERTGGSVSTLTIQRTQQEDSAVYLCASSLVSGVDSPLFFGSGTQLSVL.

Notes on this clone: The CDR3 end is not reached by the read, which stops 3 residues before it; the germline J gene fills it in. V is TRBV5-1 and J is TRBJ1-4, with TRBD1 matching 7 bases. The CDR3 contains 14 residues. Germline CDR1 and CDR2: SGHRS and YFSETQ. The V segment lost 5 bases and the J segment 5 bases; nucleotides outside the gene matches: 6. The CDR3 sequence is CASSRTGPNEKLFF. The part of the CDR3 DNA that was read is TGCGCCAGCAGTAGGACAGGACCAAATGAAAAA. The full variable domain, rest sourced from reference TRBV5-1 and TRBJ1-4, is KAGVTQTPRYLIKTRGQQVTLSCSPISGHRSVSWYQQTPGQGLQFLFEYFSETQRNKGNFPGRFSGRQFSNSRSEMNVSTLELGDSALYLCASSRTGPNEKLFFGSGTQLSVL.

Details on this clone: Sequencing ends 3 residues short of the CDR3 end; the germline J gene provides the rest. This rearrangement joins TRBV20-1 to TRBJ2-7; weak D call: TRBD1 (5 bases). The CDR3 is made up of 12 amino acids. V lost 6 bases to trimming and J lost 2 bases, with 11 bases between them. Germline V gives CDR1 DFQATT, CDR2 SNEGSKA (reference sequence). Here the CDR3 reads CSAKEGAYEQYF. CDR3 DNA (partial): TGCAGTGCCAAGGAAGGGGCCTACGAG.

A remark on this clone: The read is 3 residues too short to cover the CDR3 end, so that end is filled in from the germline J gene. The rearrangement links TRBV30 to TRBJ1-4, with D perhaps TRBD1 (5 bases). The V gene lost 4 bases and the J gene lost 4 bases, with 10 bases spanning the gap. The germline CDR1 and CDR2 sequences are GTSNPN and SVGIG (reference sequence). This CDR3 has 13 residues. CDR3 DNA (partial): TGTGCCTGGATGGACACGAATAATGAAAAA. Translating gives CAWMDTNNEK. In full, the CDR3 is CAWMDTNNEKLFF.

On this clone: The read ends 3 residues shy of where the CDR3 ends; the end is completed using the germline J gene. The J gene is TRBJ1-6, the V gene TRBV6-1; D ambiguous. The CDR3 loop spans 14 amino acids. V was cut by 1 base and J by 7 bases, with 8 bases left in between. Looked up from germline, CDR1 is MNHNS and CDR2 is SASEGT. The CDR3: CASSEGRVNSPLHF. CDR3 DNA (partial): TGTGCCAGCAGTGAAGGGCGGGTGAATTCACCC.

The CDR3 DNA, read in part, is TGCAGTGCTAGGGGGCAGGGGTACGAGACC. Encoded protein: CSARGQGYET. The full CDR3 protein reads CSARGQGYETQYF. The chain employs TRBV20-1 and TRBJ2-5, with a possible D match to TRBD1 (6 bases). The CDR3 goes on 3 residues after the read ends, and that part is filled in from the germline J gene. Between the trimmed V and J ends, which lost 3 bases and 5 bases, there was a span of 13 bases. Germline lookup yields CDR1 DFQATT and CDR2 SNEGSKA (reference sequence). The CDR3 has 13 residues.

With regard to this clone: Coverage ceases 3 residues before the CDR3 finishes, and the germline J gene fills in the end. The chain has TRBV18 and TRBJ2-3; 7 bases fit TRBD2. The CDR3 is made up of 15 amino acids. Germline V CDR1 and CDR2: KGHSH, LQKENI. V gave up 3 bases and J gave up 6 bases; unmatched junction bases: 9. The CDR3 is CASSPGVGSGDTQYF. Incomplete CDR3 DNA: TGTGCCAGCTCACCGGGCGTCGGTAGCGGGGATACG.

Of note for this clone: The sequenced fragment ends 3 residues before the CDR3 boundary, so the rest is inferred from the germline J gene. The rearrangement joins TRBV20-1 to TRBJ2-2; D perhaps matches TRBD2 (6 bases). This CDR3 spans 16 amino acids. The germline V gene has CDR1 DFQATT and CDR2 SNEGSKA (reference sequence). V was trimmed by 0 bases and J by 2 bases, leaving 13 bases between them. The covered CDR3 bases are TGCAGTGCTAGAGATCATGGGACTGGCAACACCGGGGAG. Protein product: CSARDHGTGNTGE. The CDR3 as a whole reads CSARDHGTGNTGELFF.

For this clone: Coverage ceases 3 residues before the CDR3 finishes, and the germline J gene fills in the end. The J gene is TRBJ2-1, the V gene TRBV7-9, with TRBD2 identical over 7 bases. The V gene end was trimmed by 1 base and the J gene end by 1 base; junction bases not matched to a gene: 1. Per the germline V gene, CDR1 is SEHNR and CDR2 is FQNEAQ (reference sequence). The CDR3 totals 15 residues. The CDR3 region is CASSLVGGSYNEQFF. CDR3 DNA (partial): TGTGCCAGCAGCTTAGTGGGGGGGTCCTACAATGAG.

Note on this clone: With the read ending 3 residues before the CDR3 end, the germline J gene is used to fill in that end. The chain combines TRBV5-1 with TRBJ1-5, with D perhaps matching TRBD1 (6 bases). The V gene lost 2 bases and the J gene lost 7 bases, with 13 bases spanning the gap. The CDR3 sequence is 14 residues long. Germline V CDR1 and CDR2: SGHRS, YFSETQ. The CDR3 sequence: CASSLAGAGQPQHF. The CDR3 bases that were read are TGCGCCAGCAGCTTAGCGGGGGCAGGCCAGCCC.

To note about this clone: Read data end 3 residues before the CDR3 end; the end is taken from the germline J gene. The chain is built from TRBV20-1 and TRBJ2-5; 7 nucleotides match TRBD1. The CDR3 contains 13 residues. Germline CDR1 is DFQATT and CDR2 is SNEGSKA (reference sequence). The trim removed 6 bases at V and 1 base at J, leaving 5 bases unmatched. The CDR3 protein is CSARDSRQETQYF. The CDR3 DNA, read in part, is TGCAGTGCCCGGGACAGTCGCCAAGAGACC.

As concerns this clone: The read is 3 residues too short to cover the CDR3 end, so that end is filled in from the germline J gene. V usage is TRBV18 and J usage is TRBJ2-5, with 12 bases matching TRBD2. Germline V CDR1 and CDR2: KGHSH, LQKENI. The CDR3 consists of 17 residues. V was clipped by 6 bases and J by 5 bases; unmatched bases: 13. The sequenced CDR3 bases are TGTGCCAGCTCGCTTACCCCGCCTAGCGGGGGGGATGAGACC. Translation: CASSLTPPSGGDET. The whole CDR3 sequence reads CASSLTPPSGGDETQYF.

Points on this clone: The observed sequence ends 3 residues before the CDR3 terminus, with the missing tail filled in from the germline J gene. The V call is TRBV7-6, the J call TRBJ1-5, with a possible D match to TRBD1 (5 bases). V was clipped by 1 base and J by 4 bases, with 11 bases between them. In germline, CDR1 is SGHVS, CDR2 FNYEAQ. The CDR3 is 15 residues long. The CDR3 spells CASSLEGIGNQPQHF. The DNA read from the CDR3 is TGTGCCAGCAGCTTAGAGGGGATCGGTAATCAGCCC.

A word on this clone: From the germline J gene comes the end of the CDR3, since the read stops 3 residues before it. J is TRBJ2-1 and V is TRBV18; D may be TRBD2 (6 bases). CDR1 and CDR2 from the germline V gene are KGHSH and LQKENI. CDR3 length: 16 residues. Trimming removed 0 bases at V and 5 bases at J, with 14 bases between. This CDR3 is CASSPPAGGRNNEQFF. Partial CDR3 DNA: TGTGCCAGCTCACCACCGGCCGGGGGTAGGAACAATGAG.

Remarks on this clone: The read finishes 3 residues shy of the CDR3 end, and the germline J gene is used to complete it. The chain joins TRBV30 to TRBJ1-2; weak D call: TRBD1 (6 bases). The CDR3 covers 12 residues. The V end was cut by 0 bases, the J end by 6 bases, with 8 bases between. The V gene's germline CDR1 is GTSNPN and CDR2 SVGIG (reference sequence). CDR3 bases read: TGTGCCTGGAGTGTAGCAGGGGATGGC. Its translation: CAWSVAGDG. The whole CDR3 region reads CAWSVAGDGYTF. The full variable domain, rest sourced from reference TRBV30 and TRBJ1-2, is SQTIHQWPATLVQPVGSPLSLECTVEGTSNPNLYWYRQAAGRGLQLLFYSVGIGQISSEVPQNLSASRPQDRQFILSSKKLLLSDSGFYLCAWSVAGDGYTFGSGTRLTVV.

In the case of this clone: The missing CDR3 end, 3 residues past where the read stops, is filled in from the germline J gene. The gene calls are TRBV19 and TRBJ2-4; maybe TRBD2 (7 bases). Germline V gene data show CDR1 as LNHDA and CDR2 as SQIVND (reference sequence). The CDR3 loop spans 12 amino acids. The sequenced CDR3 bases are TGTGCCAGTAGTAACAGGGACTATGGT. Translation gives CASSNRDYG. The CDR3 in full is CASSNRDYGQYF.

As for this clone: Read sequence stops 3 residues before the CDR3 end, and the germline J gene provides the missing end. The chain links TRBV18 to TRBJ2-7, with TRBD2 identical over 7 bases. CDR1 KGHSH and CDR2 LQKENI come from the germline V gene. V lost 3 bases to trimming and J lost 0 bases; unmatched junction nucleotides: 14. The CDR3 has 18 amino acids. CDR3 DNA (partial): TGTGCCAGCTCACCCCTGGGATCGGGGGGAGAGGGCTCCTACGAG. It translates to CASSPLGSGGEGSYE. The CDR3 as a whole reads CASSPLGSGGEGSYEQYF.